Listed here is a single TCR beta chain. Antigen: not known. These data are taken from a study of beta chain features in type 1 diabetes. Study outcomes and limitations: PCR might pick shorter templates more often, in the same way for patients and controls. Shortening of TCRB CDR3s, moderate but significant, appeared in all four CD4+ subsets of Type 1 diabetes patients. The cDNA sequencing approach could over-represent high-TCR-expressing cells.

The investigators reverse transcribed all of the isolated RNA, so they sequenced expressed TCRB transcripts. About 3.7 million reads, on average, came from each naive, central memory and regulatory T cell sample. This table comes from immunoSEQ multiplex PCR, and its TCRdb copy is limited to in-frame clones, with some not included. The table includes hundreds of thousands of clones, around 15% detected once. Germline values: CDR1 SGHAT, CDR2 FQNNGV. With 8 bases removed from V and 3 bases from J, the gap between germline ends came to 12 bases. The CDR3 length is 13 residues. The J gene is TRBJ2-3, the V gene TRBV11-2; TRBD2 is a possible D gene (6 bases). The receptor was derived from a man between 18 and 35 years old with type 1 diabetes. Sequenced input: naive CD4+ T cells from blood. The CDR3 DNA sequence: TGTGCCAGCCTCAGGAGGGCAACAGATACGCAGTATTTT. This encodes CASLRRATDTQYF.